Below are 8 T cell receptor beta chains sequenced from a single sample in a study of T cells in women clearing cervical HPV infection (dated by TCRdb to about 2018). Preparation of the library involved the immunoSEQ multiplex PCR assay. What TCRdb holds here is the immuneACCESS table cut down to in-frame rearrangements. Part of the clones is not present; checked against another copy, under half of the missing clones reflect an unresolved V gene, and the others are unexplained. The table for this sample shows 35,000 to 45,000 clones. The ten most abundant clones make up under 7% of the sample. Material for sequencing was blood buffy coat. The receptors shown here come from a woman between 18 and 70 years old with a cervical HPV16 infection that either progressed to CIN3+ or cleared (not recorded which).

Concerning this clone: The DNA ends 3 residues before the CDR3 does, and the rest of the CDR3 is filled in from the germline J gene. V and J are TRBV5-1 and TRBJ2-1; 10 positions agree with TRBD2. Germline V gene data show CDR1 as SGHRS and CDR2 as YFSETQ. Germline trimming cut 0 bases from V and 8 bases from J; bases unmatched to any gene: 8. CDR3 size: 16 residues. The CDR3 loop reads CASSLGPGLAVYEQFF. The CDR3 bases that were read are TGCGCCAGCAGCTTGGGGCCCGGACTAGCGGTATATGAG.

Comment on this clone: The read falls 3 residues short of the CDR3 end, and the missing part is taken from the germline J gene. V gene TRBV7-9 combines with J gene TRBJ2-3; tentative D call: TRBD1 (6 bases). The CDR3 is made up of 14 amino acids. The germline CDR1 and CDR2 sequences are SEHNR and FQNEAQ (reference sequence). Trimming removed 5 bases from V and 6 bases from J, with 15 bases in between. CDR3 sequence reads: CASSARQVLDTQYF. The covered CDR3 bases are TGTGCCAGCAGCGCACGACAGGTCCTCGATACG.

Note on this clone: The read terminates 3 residues before the CDR3 end, so the remaining end is supplied by the germline J gene. This rearrangement joins TRBV9 to TRBJ1-6; tentative D call: TRBD1 (5 bases). Trimming took off 2 bases at V and 7 bases at J, with 10 bases between the two ends. The CDR3 is 14 amino acids. From germline, CDR1 is SGDLS and CDR2 YYNGEE. The CDR3 DNA, read in part, is TGTGCCAGCAGCGTGGGGCAAAGGAATTCACCC. Translation: CASSVGQRNSP. The whole CDR3 protein is CASSVGQRNSPLHF.

As for this clone: The read gets to within 3 residues of the CDR3 end, and the germline J gene fills in the rest. The V call is TRBV10-1, the J call TRBJ2-1; 9 nucleotides agree with TRBD2. The trim removed 3 bases at V and 7 bases at J, leaving 13 bases unmatched. This CDR3 spans 17 amino acids. Per germline, CDR1 WNHNN and CDR2 SYGVQD (reference sequence). The CDR3 is CASSDETSGSLQNEQFF. The DNA read from the CDR3 is TGCGCCAGCAGTGATGAGACTAGCGGCTCCCTACAGAATGAG.

For this clone: The read ends 3 residues shy of where the CDR3 ends; the end is completed using the germline J gene. J is TRBJ1-2 and V is TRBV19; D possibly corresponds to TRBD1 (6 bases). CDR3 size: 12 residues. The germline gives CDR1 LNHDA, CDR2 SQIVND (reference sequence). The V end was cut by 5 bases, the J end by 6 bases, with 10 bases between. The CDR3 is CASSPPGDGYTF. The DNA read from the CDR3 is TGTGCCAGTAGTCCCCCAGGGGATGGC.

As to this clone: From the germline J gene comes the end of the CDR3, since the read stops 3 residues before it. The chain joins TRBV7-9 to TRBJ2-4; 9 bases map to TRBD1. CDR1 is SEHNR, CDR2 FQNEAQ, per germline (reference sequence). The CDR3 has 14 residues. The CDR3 DNA, read in part, is TGTGCCAGCAGCTTAGATGGGACAGGGTATGGT. This sequence encodes CASSLDGTGYG. The whole CDR3 region reads CASSLDGTGYGQYF.

Points on this clone: Read data end 3 residues before the CDR3 end; the end is taken from the germline J gene. The chain links TRBV14 to TRBJ2-7; 7 nucleotides match TRBD1. The V gene's germline CDR1 is SGHDN and CDR2 FVKESK. This CDR3 is 15 amino acids long. The J segment lost 0 bases and the V segment lost 4 bases, leaving 6 bases of the junction unmatched. The covered CDR3 bases are TGTGCCAGCAGCCGGCGACAGGGTACCTCCTACGAG. Protein: CASSRRQGTSYE. The CDR3, in full, reads CASSRRQGTSYEQYF. The full variable domain, its missing parts supplied by reference TRBV14 and TRBJ2-7, is EAGVTQFPSHSVIEKGQTVTLRCDPISGHDNLYWYRRVMGKEIKFLLHFVKESKQDESGMPNNRFLAERTGGTYSTLKVQPAELEDSGVYFCASSRRQGTSYEQYFGPGTRLTVT.

About this clone: Read coverage stops 3 residues before the CDR3 terminus; the germline J gene supplies the remainder. The J gene is TRBJ1-1, the V gene TRBV5-1; a weak D match, TRBD1 (5 bases). This CDR3 is 13 amino acids long. V lost 1 base and J lost 4, with 8 bases in between. From germline, CDR1 is SGHRS and CDR2 YFSETQ. Partial CDR3 DNA: TGCGCCAGCAGCTTGCAGGGTAGCACTGAA. Amino acid sequence: CASSLQGSTE. The full-length CDR3 reads as CASSLQGSTEAFF.